This TCR beta chain emerged from a study of cytomegalovirus exposure and HLA in healthy donors. Study findings and constraints: As a later analysis revealed, most CMV-associated TCR beta chains appeared HLA-restricted. Association with HLA alleles at 0.05 false discovery rate was found for some 18,000 TCR beta sequences in a later analysis. Among immune exposure information, only CMV serostatus was available.

As regards this clone: The antigen is undetermined. Relative to the germline gene, one junction end is altered; a read error may explain this.

Germline V lookup: CDR1 SGHDT, CDR2 YYEEEE. There are 13 residues in the CDR3. The PCR had 60 Vbeta and 13 Jbeta primers. Here immunoSEQ multiplex PCR was the method, and the copy in TCRdb shows in-frame clones only, minus some. The sample lists around 120,000 clones; approximately 78% were seen once. The study did not record CMV serostatus for this donor. Source material: PBMCs. The chain employs TRBV5-6 and TRBJ1-1; no definite D call. This TCR was recovered from a human donor in good health. CDR3 DNA: TGTGCCAGCAGCTCCCGAGTGAATACTGAAGCTTTCTTT. This codes for CASSSRVNTEAFF.